The present entry profiles one TCR beta chain with its context. What it binds is unknown. This CDR3 is 15 amino acids long. The V gene end was trimmed by 3 bases and the J gene end by 3 bases; junction bases not matched to a gene: 6. Germline lookup yields CDR1 LNHDA and CDR2 SQIVND (reference sequence). This sample was taken from a study of beta chain features in type 1 diabetes. The investigators reverse transcribed all of the isolated RNA, so they sequenced expressed TCRB transcripts. Roughly 3.6 million reads on average were seen across naive, central memory and regulatory T cell samples. Some clones are missing from TCRdb's copy, which holds only in-frame ones; the method was immunoSEQ multiplex PCR. This table holds about 620,000 clones, around a sixth found once. Study-level results: Highly expressing activated T cells could be over-counted with a cDNA template.

By way of CD45RO/CCR7/CD25/CD127/CD95/CD27, the CD4+ regulatory, stem cell-like memory, central memory and naive cells were sorted. V and J are TRBV19 and TRBJ2-7; 9 nucleotides agree with TRBD1. The TCR sequence derives from a man between 18 and 35 years old in good health. Sequenced: naive CD4+ T cells from blood. CDR3 DNA: TGTGCCAGTAGTATGCCGGGACAGGGTTTCTACGAGCAGTACTTC. It specifies CASSMPGQGFYEQYF.